The 27 T cell receptor beta chains given below trace back to one sample, sequenced in a study of response to subunit inactivated influenza vaccine. A single record per CDR3 protein comes from TCRdb applying MiXCR to the RT-PCR reads. The sample contains 600,000 to 850,000 distinct CDR3 sequences, 14% of which appear only once. The source material was PBMCs from blood, sampled around 15 days before vaccination. The receptors originated from a man aged 45-65 years who received an inactivated influenza vaccine.

The V gene is TRBV12-3 or TRBV12-4, the J gene TRBJ2-3; perhaps D is TRBD1 or TRBD2 (5 bases each). CDR3 size: 14 residues. The V end was cut by 10 bases, the J end by 3 bases, with 17 bases between. The CDR3 region is CATVGARVTDTQYF. CDR3 nucleotide sequence: TGTGCCACAGTCGGGGCTAGGGTTACAGATACGCAGTATTTT.

This clonotype was detected a few times. Mismatch with germline at one junction end may stem from a read error. J is TRBJ2-7 and V is TRBV11-2; maybe TRBD2 (5 bases). CDR1 and CDR2 from the germline V gene are SGHAT and FQNNGV. CDR3 size: 13 residues. The CDR3 spells CASSLDSGYGQYF. CDR3 nucleotide sequence: TGTGCCAGCAGCTTAGATTCGGGGTACGGGCAGTACTTC.

This clonotype was picked up a small number of times. This rearrangement joins TRBV12-3 or TRBV12-4 to TRBJ1-2, with 10 bases that match TRBD1. This CDR3 has 14 residues. With V trimmed by 7 bases and J by 6 bases, 8 bases remained unmatched. CDR3 sequence reads: CASKPTGGAHGYTF. The CDR3, as DNA: TGTGCCAGCAAGCCGACAGGGGGCGCCCATGGCTACACCTTC.

The V call is TRBV30, the J call TRBJ2-3, with 12 positions matching TRBD2. The CDR3 contains 15 residues. CDR1 and CDR2 from the germline V gene are GTSNPN and SVGIG (reference sequence). V lost 2 bases and J lost 4; bases outside the gene matches: 4. The CDR3 sequence: CAWSWTSGTSDTQYF. CDR3 sequence (DNA): TGTGCCTGGAGTTGGACTAGCGGGACGTCAGATACGCAGTATTTT.

The chain links TRBV11-2 to TRBJ2-1; D unclear. V lost 9 bases and J lost 7, with 19 bases in between. The CDR3 extends over 14 amino acids. Germline CDR1 reads SGHAT; CDR2 reads FQNNGV. The CDR3 reads CARSLLTGSNEQFF. The DNA for the CDR3 is TGTGCCAGAAGCCTCCTTACGGGTTCTAATGAGCAGTTCTTC.

The gene calls are TRBV5-1 and TRBJ2-6, with 9 bases that match TRBD1. The CDR3 is 17 residues long. J gave up 3 bases and V 5 bases, and 9 bases lay outside the gene matches. Per germline, CDR1 SGHRS and CDR2 YFSETQ. The CDR3, as DNA: TGCGCCAGCAGTATTACAGGGGGCCTTAGTGGGGCCAACGTCCTGACTTTC. This encodes CASSITGGLSGANVLTF.

This clonotype was observed at least ten times. This sequence joins TRBV3-1 and TRBJ1-1, with TRBD1 identical over 8 bases. CDR1 and CDR2 from the germline V gene are LGHDT and YNNKEL (reference sequence). Germline trimming cut 6 bases from V and 1 base from J; bases unmatched to any gene: 4. The CDR3 loop spans 14 amino acids. This CDR3 reads CASSFGQGNTEAFF. CDR3 nucleotides: TGTGCCAGCAGTTTTGGACAGGGGAACACTGAAGCTTTCTTT.

The V gene is TRBV3-1, the J gene TRBJ2-5, with D maybe TRBD2 (5 bases). The V end lost 1 base, the J end lost 3 bases, and 12 bases lay between the germline ends. This CDR3 comprises 15 residues. Looked up from germline, CDR1 is LGHDT and CDR2 is YNNKEL (reference sequence). The CDR3 is CASSQGLADKETQYF. Here the CDR3 DNA reads TGTGCCAGCAGCCAAGGCCTAGCTGACAAAGAGACCCAGTACTTC.

This chain joins TRBV6-2 or TRBV6-3 and TRBJ2-7; D is unresolved. The CDR3 runs to 14 residues. The germline V gene encodes CDR1 MNHEY and CDR2 SVGEGT. Trimming took 5 bases from V and 0 from J, leaving 11 bases between them. The CDR3 DNA is TGTGCCAGCAGTCTCCGGGTGCCCTCCTACGAGCAGTACTTC. Its translation is CASSLRVPSYEQYF.

This clonotype was detected a few times. V usage is TRBV20-1 and J usage is TRBJ1-5; D possibly corresponds to TRBD1 (6 bases). The V and J ends lost 4 bases and 6 bases respectively, with 7 bases between them. The CDR3 is 11 amino acids. Germline V gene data show CDR1 as DFQATT and CDR2 as SNEGSKA (reference sequence). CDR3 sequence (DNA): TGCAGTGCTACAGGGGTTCAGCCCCAGCATTTT. Translating it yields CSATGVQPQHF.

This clonotype was detected a few times. This sequence joins TRBV6-9 and TRBJ2-3; the match to TRBD2 covers 7 bases. This CDR3 is 15 amino acids long. Germline CDR1 is MNHGY and CDR2 is SVAAGI. V lost 0 bases, J lost 8 bases, and 8 bases stayed unmatched. CDR3 DNA sequence: TGTGCCAGCAGTTATTCGAAGCCGGGACTAACTACGCAGTATTTT. Translating gives CASSYSKPGLTTQYF.

The genes are TRBV4-2 and TRBJ2-5; 7 bases fit TRBD2. The CDR3 extends over 15 amino acids. Trimming cost V 4 bases and J 2 bases; bases outside gene matches: 7. The germline V gene encodes CDR1 LGHNA and CDR2 YNFKEQ. The chain's CDR3 is CASSPQPGLQETQYF. The CDR3 coding sequence is TGTGCCAGCAGCCCACAGCCGGGACTACAAGAGACCCAGTACTTC.

In its sample, this clonotype was seen many times. The J gene is TRBJ1-2, the V gene TRBV11-2; 8 bases are shared with TRBD1. This CDR3 has 16 amino acids. Germline CDR1 and CDR2: SGHAT and FQNNGV. J lost 3 bases, V lost 1 base, and 7 bases had no gene match. This chain's CDR3 is CASSLAPQGVYYGYTF. CDR3 coding DNA: TGTGCCAGCAGCTTAGCCCCACAGGGGGTATACTATGGCTACACCTTC.

This chain connects TRBV15 to TRBJ2-1, with TRBD2 as a possible D gene (5 bases). The length of the CDR3 is 14 residues. The germline V gene encodes CDR1 LNHNV and CDR2 YYDKDF (reference sequence). V lost 1 base and J lost 9, with 13 bases in between. CDR3 residues: CATSRASTRGEQFF. DNA for the CDR3: TGTGCCACCAGCAGAGCAAGTACACGGGGTGAGCAGTTCTTC. The variable domain in full, completed from reference TRBV15 and TRBJ2-1, reads DAMVIQNPRYQVTQFGKPVTLSCSQTLNHNVMYWYQQKSSQAPKLLFHYYDKDFNNEADTPDNFQSRRPNTSFCFLDIRSPGLGDTAMYLCATSRASTRGEQFFGPGTRLTVL.

This clonotype has only a few counts. A read error may produce the germline difference seen at one junction end. The rearrangement links TRBV6-2 or TRBV6-3 to TRBJ2-2; no firm D call. Per germline, CDR1 MNHEY and CDR2 SVGEGT. CDR3 length: 11 residues. This CDR3 reads CASSDSGELFF. The CDR3 DNA is TGTGCCAGCAGTGACTCGGGGGAGCTGTTTTTT.

This clonotype came up a few times. The rearrangement joins TRBV5-6 to TRBJ2-7, with 7 nucleotides matching TRBD2. CDR1 and CDR2 from the germline V gene are SGHDT and YYEEEE. V lost 3 bases to trimming and J lost 4 bases; unmatched junction nucleotides: 10. The CDR3 is 15 amino acids. CDR3 coding DNA: TGTGCCAGCAGCTCCCCAAGCGGGGAACCATACGAGCAGTACTTC. Protein sequence: CASSSPSGEPYEQYF.

This sequence joins TRBV11-2 and TRBJ2-6, with D perhaps matching TRBD1 (5 bases). Germline lookup yields CDR1 SGHAT and CDR2 FQNNGV. The length of the CDR3 is 19 residues. With 5 bases removed from V and 2 bases from J, the gap between germline ends came to 22 bases. The CDR3: CASSRDVTGLGAGANVLTF. The CDR3, as DNA: TGTGCCAGCAGCAGAGACGTGACGGGTCTAGGGGCTGGGGCCAACGTCCTGACTTTC.

This clonotype was seen only a few times. The CDR3 bases are TGTGCCAGCAGCCAAGTGCGGAAAAGCAACACCGGGGAGCTGTTTTTT. Translated: CASSQVRKSNTGELFF. This chain links TRBV3-1 with TRBJ2-2; D is unclear. The CDR3 sequence is 16 residues long. V lost 1 base and J 2 bases, leaving 11 bases between the germline ends. Germline lookup yields CDR1 LGHDT and CDR2 YNNKEL (reference sequence).

The V call is TRBV7-2, the J call TRBJ2-6, with a tentative D call TRBD2 (5 bases). The ends were cut back, 4 bases at V and 3 bases at J, with 13 bases in the middle. The CDR3 is 16 residues long. Germline-derived CDR1 and CDR2 are SGHTA and FQGNSA. The chain's CDR3 is CASSSRRGGGANVLTF. The CDR3 nucleotides read TGTGCCAGCAGCTCCCGGCGAGGAGGTGGGGCCAACGTCCTGACTTTC.

This clonotype was counted many times. Sequence at one end of the junction differs from germline and may be a read error. V gene TRBV3-1 combines with J gene TRBJ2-5; D is undetermined. The CDR3 extends over 12 amino acids. Per the germline V gene, CDR1 is LGHDT and CDR2 is YNNKEL (reference sequence). The CDR3 region has the DNA TGCGCCAGCAGCCAAGATCGGGAGACCCAGTACTTC. Translated: CASSQDRETQYF.

This clonotype was recorded many times. The gene calls are TRBV20-1 and TRBJ2-3; the match to TRBD2 covers 7 bases. The CDR3 totals 15 residues. V lost 0 bases to trimming and J lost 0 bases; unmatched junction nucleotides: 3. Germline V gene sequence: CDR1 DFQATT, CDR2 SNEGSKA (reference sequence). Written as DNA, the CDR3 is TGCAGTGCTAGAGATAGCGGGCCAAGCACAGATACGCAGTATTTT. It encodes CSARDSGPSTDTQYF.

This clonotype was recorded many times. The rearrangement links TRBV11-3 to TRBJ2-7; 7 nucleotides align to TRBD1. CDR1 is SGHNT, CDR2 YENEEA, per germline. CDR3 length equals 13 residues. The trim removed 6 bases at V and 9 bases at J, leaving 11 bases unmatched. This CDR3 is CASRQITGTVQYF. The CDR3 DNA follows: TGTGCCAGCAGACAAATTACCGGGACAGTGCAGTACTTC. Variable domain in full (rest from reference TRBV11-3 and TRBJ2-7): EAGVVQSPRYKIIEKKQPVAFWCNPISGHNTLYWYLQNLGQGPELLIRYENEEAVDDSQLPKDRFSAERLKGVDSTLKIQPAELGDSAVYLCASRQITGTVQYFGPGTRLTVT.

The sample holds a few counts of this clonotype. The chain has TRBV19 and TRBJ2-2; D uncertain. The CDR3 is made up of 13 amino acids. Trimming cost V 4 bases and J 8 bases, with 11 bases left between them. Germline assignment: CDR1 LNHDA and CDR2 SQIVND (reference sequence). As DNA, the CDR3 is TGTGCCAGTAGTAAGGTCCGCGGAGGGGAGCTGTTTTTT. Its protein is CASSKVRGGELFF.

The chain couples TRBV7-2 to TRBJ1-5; no definite D call. Germline V gene data show CDR1 as SGHTA and CDR2 as FQGNSA. This CDR3 is 16 amino acids long. The V end was cut by 0 bases, the J end by 0 bases, with 9 bases between. The CDR3 here is CASSLAHSYSNQPQHF. DNA of the CDR3: TGTGCCAGCAGCTTAGCTCACAGCTATAGCAATCAGCCCCAGCATTTT. The whole variable domain, remainder taken from reference TRBV7-2 and TRBJ1-5, is GAGVSQSPSNKVTEKGKDVELRCDPISGHTALYWYRQSLGQGLEFLIYFQGNSAPDKSGLPSDRFSAERTGGSVSTLTIQRTQQEDSAVYLCASSLAHSYSNQPQHFGDGTRLSIL.

The J gene is TRBJ2-3, the V gene TRBV30, with D tentatively TRBD2 (5 bases). This CDR3 has 14 amino acids. In germline, CDR1 is GTSNPN, CDR2 SVGIG (reference sequence). Trimming shortened V by 0 bases and J by 7 bases, and 14 bases separated the two germline ends. The CDR3, as DNA: TGTGCCTGGAGTGTACATGGAGGAAAAAATACGCAGTATTTT. Protein product: CAWSVHGGKNTQYF.

The sample holds a few counts of this clonotype. This sequence joins TRBV7-3 and TRBJ2-5; D tentatively reads TRBD1 or TRBD2 (5 bases each). V was pared by 4 bases and J by 3 bases, with 12 bases between. This CDR3 region has 14 residues. Germline CDR1 SGHTA, CDR2 FQGTGA. CDR3 protein: CASSSTGTKETQYF. CDR3 DNA: TGTGCCAGCAGCTCAACCGGGACCAAAGAGACCCAGTACTTC.

This rearrangement joins TRBV4-3 to TRBJ2-3; weak D call: TRBD1 (6 bases). CDR1 and CDR2 (germline): LGHNA, YSLEER. The CDR3 sequence is 15 residues long. V dropped 3 bases and J dropped 0 bases, with 10 bases sitting between them. CDR3 protein: CASSHRGHSTDTQYF. The CDR3 coding sequence is TGCGCCAGCAGCCACAGGGGCCATAGCACAGATACGCAGTATTTT.